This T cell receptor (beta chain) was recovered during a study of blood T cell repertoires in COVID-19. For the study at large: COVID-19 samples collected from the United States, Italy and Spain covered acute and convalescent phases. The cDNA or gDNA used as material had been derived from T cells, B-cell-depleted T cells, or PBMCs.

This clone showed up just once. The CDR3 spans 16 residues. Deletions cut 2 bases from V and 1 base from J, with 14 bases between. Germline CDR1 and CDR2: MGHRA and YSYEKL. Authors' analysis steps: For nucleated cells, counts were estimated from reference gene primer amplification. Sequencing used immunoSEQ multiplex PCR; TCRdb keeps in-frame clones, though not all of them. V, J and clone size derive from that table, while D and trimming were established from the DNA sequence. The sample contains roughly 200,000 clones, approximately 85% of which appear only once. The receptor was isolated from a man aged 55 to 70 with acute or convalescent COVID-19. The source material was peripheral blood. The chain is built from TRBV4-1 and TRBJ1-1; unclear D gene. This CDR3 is CASSQSPGIPNTEAFF. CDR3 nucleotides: TGCGCCAGCAGCCAATCTCCCGGGATACCGAACACTGAAGCTTTCTTT.